Below are 24 T cell receptor beta chains sequenced from a single sample in a study of cytotoxic CD8 clonotypes in ibrutinib-treated CLL. Only in-frame clones appear in the TCRdb table, and some are missing; sequencing was by immunoSEQ multiplex PCR. The sample gives 30,000 to 35,000 clones, around 70% of which show up once; around a quarter is in the top ten. This specimen consisted of PBMCs, obtained before ibrutinib treatment. These receptors were obtained from a human donor with chronic lymphocytic leukemia.

This clone turned up a few times. DNA for the CDR3: TGTGCCAGCAGCTCATACGTGAATCAAGAGACCCAGTACTTC. Protein product: CASSSYVNQETQYF. The gene calls are TRBV7-2 and TRBJ2-5, with D unresolved. Deletions cut 4 bases from V and 2 bases from J, with 11 bases between. CDR3 size: 14 residues. CDR1 and CDR2 (germline): SGHTA, FQGNSA.

The chain employs TRBV12-5 and TRBJ2-1, with TRBD1 matching over 12 bases. The V segment lost 1 base and the J segment 9 bases; nucleotides outside the gene matches: 13. Germline lookup yields CDR1 LGHNT and CDR2 FRNRAP. This CDR3 spans 18 amino acids. CDR3: CASGLETTRDRGLGEQFF. As DNA, the CDR3 is TGTGCTAGTGGTTTGGAAACCACCCGGGACAGGGGGCTTGGTGAGCAGTTCTTC. Based on the CDR3 plus reference TRBV12-5 and TRBJ2-1, the full variable domain is DARVTQTPRHKVTEMGQEVTMRCQPILGHNTVFWYRQTMMQGLELLAYFRNRAPLDDSGMPKDRFSAEMPDATLATLKIQPSEPRDSAVYFCASGLETTRDRGLGEQFFGPGTRLTVL.

The chain uses TRBV29-1 and TRBJ2-7, with a possible D match to TRBD2 (7 bases). Germline CDR1 reads SQVTM; CDR2 reads ANQGSEA. V gave up 2 bases and J gave up 0 bases, with 11 bases separating them. The CDR3 sequence is 14 residues long. The CDR3 region has the DNA TGCAGCGTTGAAAAGGGGGGGCCCTCCTACGAGCAGTACTTC. This translates into CSVEKGGPSYEQYF.

CDR3: CASSSIGGQETQYF. CDR3 sequence (DNA): TGCGCCAGCAGTTCCATTGGGGGCCAAGAGACCCAGTACTTC. The rearrangement links TRBV5-1 to TRBJ2-5; D might be TRBD1 or TRBD2, each matching 5 bases. Trimming pared 5 bases from V and 1 base from J, leaving 12 bases between. CDR3 length: 14 amino acids. The V gene's germline CDR1 is SGHRS and CDR2 YFSETQ. Full variable domain (rest looked up from reference TRBV5-1 and TRBJ2-5): KAGVTQTPRYLIKTRGQQVTLSCSPISGHRSVSWYQQTPGQGLQFLFEYFSETQRNKGNFPGRFSGRQFSNSRSEMNVSTLELGDSALYLCASSSIGGQETQYFGPGTRLLVL.

The J gene is TRBJ2-6, the V gene TRBV28; D gene uncertain. The V gene lost 2 bases and the J gene lost 0 bases, with 8 bases spanning the gap. The CDR3 consists of 16 residues. The germline gives CDR1 MDHEN, CDR2 SYDVKM. CDR3 region: CASSLIIGSGANVLTF. CDR3 DNA: TGTGCCAGCAGTTTAATTATAGGCTCTGGGGCCAACGTCCTGACTTTC.

The chain combines TRBV7-8 with TRBJ2-7, with 11 bases identical to TRBD2. Trimming cost V 6 bases and J 3 bases; bases outside gene matches: 4. From germline, CDR1 is SGHVS and CDR2 FQNEAQ. The CDR3 totals 14 residues. CDR3 loop: CASSSGTSGYEQYF. The CDR3 DNA reads as TGTGCCAGCAGTTCCGGGACTAGCGGCTACGAGCAGTACTTC.

This clone is medium-sized in the sample. This chain joins TRBV4-3 and TRBJ1-3, with 8 bases matching TRBD1. The CDR3 loop spans 17 amino acids. CDR1 is LGHNA, CDR2 YSLEER, per germline. V dropped 0 bases and J dropped 4; count of bases not matched to a gene: 8. The CDR3 coding sequence is TGCGCCAGCAGCCAAGACCAGGGGGCAGGGATGGGAAACACCATATATTTT. Its protein product is CASSQDQGAGMGNTIYF.

This clone has just one count. The rearrangement joins TRBV7-6 to TRBJ2-1, with TRBD2 identical over 10 bases. The CDR3 has 14 residues. J lost 2 bases, V lost 8 bases, and 3 bases had no gene match. Germline CDR1 and CDR2: SGHVS and FNYEAQ. The CDR3 DNA reads as TGTGCCAGCTCCCTAGCGGGGGCCTACAATGAGCAGTTCTTC. It encodes CASSLAGAYNEQFF.

J is TRBJ2-7 and V is TRBV28, with TRBD2 matching 11 bases. J lost 8 bases, V lost 6 bases, and 12 bases had no gene match. CDR1 is MDHEN and CDR2 is SYDVKM in the germline V gene. This CDR3 region has 15 residues. DNA of the CDR3: TGTGCCAGCAGGCAGGTGGCTAGCGGGGGGAGGCAGCAGTACTTC. Translation gives CASRQVASGGRQQYF.

The chain carries TRBV19 and TRBJ1-2, with 10 positions matching TRBD1. J gave up 2 bases and V 3 bases, and 12 bases lay outside the gene matches. The CDR3 loop spans 18 amino acids. Germline values: CDR1 LNHDA, CDR2 SQIVND (reference sequence). CDR3: CASSIGGQGVKRNYGYTF. CDR3 DNA: TGTGCCAGTAGTATTGGTGGACAGGGGGTTAAGAGGAACTATGGCTACACCTTC. Variable domain in full (rest from reference TRBV19 and TRBJ1-2): DGGITQSPKYLFRKEGQNVTLSCEQNLNHDAMYWYRQDPGQGLRLIYYSQIVNDFQKGDIAEGYSVSREKKESFPLTVTSAQKNPTAFYLCASSIGGQGVKRNYGYTFGSGTRLTVV.

Written as DNA, the CDR3 is TGCGCCAGCAGCTTCTCTCCGGGACAGGGGTCTTCGAGCTCCTACAATGAGCAGTTCTTC. Translation gives CASSFSPGQGSSSSYNEQFF. V usage is TRBV5-1 and J usage is TRBJ2-1; 10 nucleotides match TRBD1. Germline V gene sequence: CDR1 SGHRS, CDR2 YFSETQ. This CDR3 has 20 residues. J lost 0 bases, V lost 2 bases, and 14 bases had no gene match.

The chain recombines TRBV7-2 with TRBJ2-1, with TRBD2 identical over 7 bases. This CDR3 contains 14 residues. Germline CDR1 is SGHTA and CDR2 is FQGNSA. The V segment lost 0 bases and the J segment 8 bases; nucleotides outside the gene matches: 4. The CDR3 nucleotides read TGTGCCAGCAGCTTAGCGAGGCTAGCGGATGAGCAGTTCTTC. It yields the protein CASSLARLADEQFF.

V is TRBV7-8 and J is TRBJ2-1; TRBD1 agrees at 10 bases. Germline CDR1 is SGHVS and CDR2 is FQNEAQ. The CDR3 runs to 14 residues. The V and J ends lost 8 bases and 6 bases, in that order; junction bases with no gene match: 7. The CDR3 nucleotides are TGTGCCAGCCGGAGACAGGGGGCGTTCAATGAGCAGTTCTTC. Its translation is CASRRQGAFNEQFF.

CDR3 nucleotide sequence: TGTGCCAGCAGCGAACCGGGACAGGGATATAGAGATACGCAGTATTTT. Residues: CASSEPGQGYRDTQYF. J is TRBJ2-3 and V is TRBV7-8; 9 bases map to TRBD1. Trimming at V came to 5 bases and at J to 5 bases, leaving 11 bases not matched to a gene. CDR3 length: 16 amino acids. The germline V gene has CDR1 SGHVS and CDR2 FQNEAQ.

The chain is built from TRBV29-1 and TRBJ1-1; tentatively, D is TRBD1 (5 bases). Germline-derived CDR1 and CDR2 are SQVTM and ANQGSEA. The CDR3 sequence is 13 residues long. Trimming left V 4 bases short and J 6 bases short, with 15 bases between. In DNA, the CDR3 is TGCAGCGTTGTTGGCAGGGTTTACCCTGAAGCTTTCTTT. It encodes CSVVGRVYPEAFF.

V and J are TRBV7-8 and TRBJ1-5; TRBD1 matches at 7 bases. This CDR3 has 18 amino acids. V shed 2 bases and J 6 bases; nucleotides not matched to a gene: 16. Germline-derived CDR1 and CDR2 are SGHVS and FQNEAQ. CDR3 bases: TGTGCCAGCAGCTTAAGGATGACGACAGGGAGTGCGGGTCAGCCCCAGCATTTT. This translates into CASSLRMTTGSAGQPQHF.

The gene calls are TRBV6-5 and TRBJ2-3, with 12 bases matching TRBD2. From germline, CDR1 is MNHEY and CDR2 SVGAGI. CDR3 size: 16 residues. With V trimmed by 1 base and J by 6 bases, 5 bases remained unmatched. The CDR3 DNA is TGTGCCAGCAGTTACTTACTAGCGGGGGGTGGGGATACGCAGTATTTT. Protein product: CASSYLLAGGGDTQYF.

Here the CDR3 DNA reads TGTGCCAGCAGCTTCCTTAGCTTGGGGGGCTACAATGAGCAGTTCTTC. Its translation is CASSFLSLGGYNEQFF. This sequence joins TRBV28 and TRBJ2-1, with a possible D match to TRBD2 (6 bases). V shed 6 bases and J shed 3 bases, with 18 bases lying between them. From germline, CDR1 is MDHEN and CDR2 SYDVKM. This CDR3 is 16 amino acids long.

This chain connects TRBV18 to TRBJ1-2, with D maybe TRBD1 (6 bases). Germline V gene data show CDR1 as KGHSH and CDR2 as LQKENI. V dropped 3 bases and J dropped 5 bases, with 13 bases sitting between them. The CDR3 consists of 14 residues. CDR3 loop: CASSPEQGTYGYTF. CDR3 coding DNA: TGTGCCAGCTCACCTGAACAGGGAACGTATGGCTACACCTTC.

The V and J genes are TRBV9 and TRBJ2-7; D gene ambiguous. CDR1 and CDR2 from the germline V gene are SGDLS and YYNGEE. This CDR3 has 16 residues. V was pared by 0 bases and J by 5 bases, with 18 bases between. The CDR3 coding sequence is TGTGCCAGCAGCGTAGCTCCACGGTGGGATGTCAACGAGCAGTACTTC. Residues: CASSVAPRWDVNEQYF.

The gene calls are TRBV19 and TRBJ2-7; D possibly corresponds to TRBD1 (5 bases). Germline V gene lookup returns CDR1 LNHDA and CDR2 SQIVND (reference sequence). V lost 4 bases, J lost 1 base, and 23 bases lay in between. This CDR3 spans 18 amino acids. The CDR3, as DNA: TGTGCCAGTAGTAGAACCCTAACTGGGCAGGGAAGGTCCTACGAGCAGTACTTC. It codes for CASSRTLTGQGRSYEQYF.

V is TRBV28 and J is TRBJ1-2; D is uncertain. Germline CDR1 reads MDHEN; CDR2 reads SYDVKM. The CDR3 runs to 14 residues. V was clipped by 8 bases and J by 0 bases, with 13 bases between them. Here the CDR3 DNA reads TGTGCCAGCGGATTGGTCCGTACTAACTATGGCTACACCTTC. This encodes CASGLVRTNYGYTF.

The chain joins TRBV6-6 to TRBJ1-1; no definite D call. The ends were cut back, 6 bases at V and 5 bases at J, with 13 bases in the middle. The CDR3 length is 13 residues. CDR1 is MNHNY and CDR2 is SVGAGI in the germline V gene (reference sequence). The CDR3 protein is CASSSSGNTEAFF. DNA of the CDR3: TGTGCCAGCAGCTCCTCGGGGAATACTGAAGCTTTCTTT.

The chain links TRBV18 to TRBJ2-2, with 7 bases that match TRBD1. Per germline, CDR1 KGHSH and CDR2 LQKENI. The J segment lost 8 bases and the V segment lost 3 bases, leaving 0 bases of the junction unmatched. The CDR3 has 12 residues. The CDR3 here is CASSPGQGELFF. CDR3 in DNA: TGTGCCAGCTCACCGGGACAGGGGGAGCTGTTTTTT.